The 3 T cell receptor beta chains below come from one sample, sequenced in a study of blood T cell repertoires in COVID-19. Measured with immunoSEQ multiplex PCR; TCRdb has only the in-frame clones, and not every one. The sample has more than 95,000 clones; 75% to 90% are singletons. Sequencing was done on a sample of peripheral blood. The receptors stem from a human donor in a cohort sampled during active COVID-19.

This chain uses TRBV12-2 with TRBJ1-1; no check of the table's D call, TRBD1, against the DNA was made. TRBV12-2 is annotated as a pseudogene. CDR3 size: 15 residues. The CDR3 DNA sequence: TGTGCAAGTCGCTCCAGGGACAGGGCGAACACTGAAGCTTTCTTT. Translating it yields CASRSRDRANTEAFF.

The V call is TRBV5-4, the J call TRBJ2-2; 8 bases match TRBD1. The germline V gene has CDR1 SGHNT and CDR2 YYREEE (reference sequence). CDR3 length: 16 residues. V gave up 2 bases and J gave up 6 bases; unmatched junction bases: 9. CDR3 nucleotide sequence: TGTGCCAGCAGCTTAATACAGGGGGTGGCGGCCGGGGAGCTGTTTTTT. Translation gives CASSLIQGVAAGELFF.

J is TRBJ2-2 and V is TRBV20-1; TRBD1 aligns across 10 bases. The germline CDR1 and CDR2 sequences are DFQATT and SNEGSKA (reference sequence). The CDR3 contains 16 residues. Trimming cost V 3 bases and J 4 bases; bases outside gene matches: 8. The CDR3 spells CSASRMGQGLTGELFF. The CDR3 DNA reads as TGCAGTGCTAGTAGAATGGGACAGGGGCTCACCGGGGAGCTGTTTTTT.